This T cell receptor beta chain was observed in a study of control samples from healthy donors and cancer patients. Profiling relied on immunoSEQ multiplex PCR, and the TCRdb table lists in-frame clones only, not all of them. Counted here are approximately 79,000 clones, roughly 90% occurring once; the ten biggest clones make up roughly 7%. Sequencing was carried out using blood. The receptor was isolated from a man aged 50-59 years in good health.

CDR3 protein: CASSLASRETQYF. CDR3 DNA: TGCGCCAGCAGCTTGGCGTCTAGAGAGACCCAGTACTTC. J is TRBJ2-5 and V is TRBV5-1; D uncertain. Between the trimmed V and J ends, which lost 0 bases and 4 bases, there was a span of 7 bases. Germline V lookup: CDR1 SGHRS, CDR2 YFSETQ. The CDR3 extends over 13 amino acids.